The 5 T cell receptor beta chains below come from one sample, sequenced in a study of T cell responses to AZD1222 COVID-19 vaccine. Libraries were prepared by immunoSEQ multiplex PCR; TCRdb keeps only in-frame clonotypes and omits some of them. This sample has over 100,000 clones, with 80% to 90% found just once. The source was peripheral blood, collected 28 days after the second AZD1222 dose. The receptors come from an adult who received the AZD1222 COVID-19 vaccine.

The rearrangement joins TRBV30 to TRBJ1-4; 8 bases agree with TRBD1. V dropped 3 bases and J dropped 7; count of bases not matched to a gene: 7. CDR3 length: 14 amino acids. The germline V gene encodes CDR1 GTSNPN and CDR2 SVGIG (reference sequence). The CDR3 bases are TGTGCCTGGAGCGGACAGGGTGATAGTGAAAAACTGTTTTTT. This sequence encodes CAWSGQGDSEKLFF. The variable domain in full, with the rest retrieved from reference TRBV30 and TRBJ1-4, is SQTIHQWPATLVQPVGSPLSLECTVEGTSNPNLYWYRQAAGRGLQLLFYSVGIGQISSEVPQNLSASRPQDRQFILSSKKLLLSDSGFYLCAWSGQGDSEKLFFGSGTQLSVL.

V and J are TRBV3-1 (or the pseudogene TRBV3-2) and TRBJ2-2; TRBD1 agrees at 8 bases. V lost 1 base and J lost 5; bases outside the gene matches: 9. The CDR3 has 17 residues. Looked up from germline, CDR1 is LGHDT and CDR2 is YNNKEL (reference sequence). The CDR3 coding sequence is TGTGCCAGCAGCCAAGGTCTAGATAGGACAGGGACCGGGGAGCTGTTTTTT. This sequence encodes CASSQGLDRTGTGELFF.

V is TRBV28 and J is TRBJ2-1, with a weak D call TRBD1 (5 bases). CDR1 MDHEN and CDR2 SYDVKM come from the germline V gene. Trimming cost V 3 bases and J 0 bases, with 12 bases left between them. The length of the CDR3 is 16 residues. The CDR3 coding sequence is TGTGCCAGCAGTTTGCGTCACAGGAGCTCCTACAATGAGCAGTTCTTC. The encoded protein is CASSLRHRSSYNEQFF.

The chain recombines TRBV9 with TRBJ2-6; TRBD2 aligns across 9 bases. With V trimmed by 3 bases and J by 12 bases, 7 bases remained unmatched. The CDR3 runs to 14 residues. Germline loops: CDR1 SGDLS, CDR2 YYNGEE. DNA of the CDR3: TGTGCCAGCAGCGGTAGCGGGGGCCCCTCCGTCCTGACTTTC. It specifies CASSGSGGPSVLTF.

This chain joins TRBV6-5 and TRBJ1-1; the D gene is possibly TRBD1 (5 bases). Trimming took 6 bases from V and 12 from J, leaving 14 bases between them. The CDR3 has 11 amino acids. The V gene's germline CDR1 is MNHEY and CDR2 SVGAGI. CDR3 bases: TGTGCCAGCAGCCTTTCGGGACGGACTTTCTTT. Amino acids: CASSLSGRTFF.